A single T cell receptor (beta chain) is shown here with its context. This sample is drawn from a study of T cell repertoires in cytomegalovirus infection. Each CDR3 protein gets one entry after TCRdb re-called the reads with MiXCR. The data contain a few hundred thousand distinct CDR3 sequences, 26% of them singletons. The germline CDR1 and CDR2 sequences are SGHNT and YYREEE (reference sequence). The CDR3 consists of 16 residues. Deletions cut 3 bases from V and 0 bases from J, with 10 bases between. The source of this sequence is a human donor in good health (CMV status not recorded). Some clones in this sample may be carry-over from other donors' samples. This chain uses TRBV5-4 with TRBJ1-6, with D possibly being TRBD1 (5 bases). The sequenced sample was PBMCs. This CDR3 reads CASSSAGSSYNSPLHF. CDR3 bases: TGTGCCAGCAGCTCCGCAGGGAGCTCCTATAATTCACCCCTCCACTTT.